This T cell receptor (beta chain) was captured in a study of neurological immune-mediated disorders. Study-wide points: The greatest TCR clonal expansion appeared in HTLV-1-associated myelopathy and the smallest, falling below healthy controls, in multiple sclerosis.

The cDNA came from 5'RACE with 10-nucleotide random UMIs. Over 200 million TCR-beta sequences (from 15-18 subjects) were yielded by each sequencing run. From the 5' RACE reads, TCRdb called clonotypes with MiXCR, one entry per CDR3 protein. Among some 48,000 distinct CDR3 sequences listed, 10% were seen once. The unsorted libraries were produced from 2 million PBMCs held at -80 C. Germline V gives CDR1 MGHRA, CDR2 YSYEKL. V shed 1 base and J 6 bases; nucleotides not matched to a gene: 9. This CDR3 is 16 amino acids long. This clonotype was seen many times. No antigen is known for it. Sequenced: PBMCs. The V call is TRBV4-1, the J call TRBJ1-2; TRBD1 agrees at 9 bases. The clonotype comes from a middle-aged woman with HTLV-1-associated myelopathy (HAM/TSP). For the CDR3, the DNA is TGCGCCAGCAGCCAAGTGGGGACAGGGTACGTGGATGGCTACACCTTC. Its protein is CASSQVGTGYVDGYTF.